Sequencing of this TCR beta chain was carried out in a study of T cell repertoires in cytomegalovirus infection. Study background: In public TCR beta signatures, there were indications of both CMV infection and matching HLA type. The study, taken as a whole, reports: Ex vivo, HLA-C-restricted CMV-specific TCR beta clonotypes prevailed over the rest of the response.

TCRdb independently ran MiXCR on the reads; one entry per CDR3 protein. Seen here are some 400,000 distinct CDR3 sequences, under 40% observed once, and the top ten hold approximately 13%. This clonotype showed up many times. Its cognate antigen is unknown. Trimming took off 0 bases at V and 7 bases at J, with 12 bases between the two ends. The CDR3 contains 14 residues. The germline CDR1 and CDR2 sequences are SGHVS and FNYEAQ. This receptor was obtained from a human donor in good health (CMV status not recorded). Some clones in this sample may be carry-over from other donors' samples. The sequenced sample consisted of PBMCs. The J gene is TRBJ1-1, the V gene TRBV7-6; no clear D. The CDR3 reads CASSLAEVGSEAFF. The CDR3 DNA sequence: TGTGCCAGCAGCTTAGCTGAGGTAGGCAGTGAAGCTTTCTTT.